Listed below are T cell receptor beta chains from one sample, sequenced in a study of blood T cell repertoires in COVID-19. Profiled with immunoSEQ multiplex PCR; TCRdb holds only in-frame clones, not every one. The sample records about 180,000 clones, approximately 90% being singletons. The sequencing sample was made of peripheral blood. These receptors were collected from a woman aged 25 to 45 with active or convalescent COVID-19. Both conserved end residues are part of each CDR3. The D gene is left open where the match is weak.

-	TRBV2	CASNPEGGLYNQPQHF
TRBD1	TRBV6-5	CASNLSPGQGNEQYF
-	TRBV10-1	CASSESGGAAYNEQFF
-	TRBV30	CAWAPGGHTEAFF
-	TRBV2	CASLIGGDTEAFF
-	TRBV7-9	CASSLDREAHEQYF
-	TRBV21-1	CASSRPSLDQETQYF
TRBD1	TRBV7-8	CASSLPRGRGHTEAFF
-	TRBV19	CASSKLGSSTDTQYF
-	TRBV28	CASSLGTNNYGYTF
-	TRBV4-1	CASSQDPRAFGDYNEQFF
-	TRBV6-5	CASSYSPTRGYYGYTF
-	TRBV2	CASRGYGYTF
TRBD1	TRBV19	CASWGQKFTEAFF
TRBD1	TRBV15	CATSRDRGGYYGYTF
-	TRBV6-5	CASSYGRGTEAFF
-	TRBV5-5	CASSLVRVPGELFF
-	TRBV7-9	CASSLAGQTEAFF
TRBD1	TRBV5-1	CASSKDRVGSYNEQFF
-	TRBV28	CASSLVGGPSGNTIYF
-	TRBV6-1	CASSEGQGRQETQYF
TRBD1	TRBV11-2	CASSFGQGRQETQYF
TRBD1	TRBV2	CASSRRLTGVVYSNQPQHF